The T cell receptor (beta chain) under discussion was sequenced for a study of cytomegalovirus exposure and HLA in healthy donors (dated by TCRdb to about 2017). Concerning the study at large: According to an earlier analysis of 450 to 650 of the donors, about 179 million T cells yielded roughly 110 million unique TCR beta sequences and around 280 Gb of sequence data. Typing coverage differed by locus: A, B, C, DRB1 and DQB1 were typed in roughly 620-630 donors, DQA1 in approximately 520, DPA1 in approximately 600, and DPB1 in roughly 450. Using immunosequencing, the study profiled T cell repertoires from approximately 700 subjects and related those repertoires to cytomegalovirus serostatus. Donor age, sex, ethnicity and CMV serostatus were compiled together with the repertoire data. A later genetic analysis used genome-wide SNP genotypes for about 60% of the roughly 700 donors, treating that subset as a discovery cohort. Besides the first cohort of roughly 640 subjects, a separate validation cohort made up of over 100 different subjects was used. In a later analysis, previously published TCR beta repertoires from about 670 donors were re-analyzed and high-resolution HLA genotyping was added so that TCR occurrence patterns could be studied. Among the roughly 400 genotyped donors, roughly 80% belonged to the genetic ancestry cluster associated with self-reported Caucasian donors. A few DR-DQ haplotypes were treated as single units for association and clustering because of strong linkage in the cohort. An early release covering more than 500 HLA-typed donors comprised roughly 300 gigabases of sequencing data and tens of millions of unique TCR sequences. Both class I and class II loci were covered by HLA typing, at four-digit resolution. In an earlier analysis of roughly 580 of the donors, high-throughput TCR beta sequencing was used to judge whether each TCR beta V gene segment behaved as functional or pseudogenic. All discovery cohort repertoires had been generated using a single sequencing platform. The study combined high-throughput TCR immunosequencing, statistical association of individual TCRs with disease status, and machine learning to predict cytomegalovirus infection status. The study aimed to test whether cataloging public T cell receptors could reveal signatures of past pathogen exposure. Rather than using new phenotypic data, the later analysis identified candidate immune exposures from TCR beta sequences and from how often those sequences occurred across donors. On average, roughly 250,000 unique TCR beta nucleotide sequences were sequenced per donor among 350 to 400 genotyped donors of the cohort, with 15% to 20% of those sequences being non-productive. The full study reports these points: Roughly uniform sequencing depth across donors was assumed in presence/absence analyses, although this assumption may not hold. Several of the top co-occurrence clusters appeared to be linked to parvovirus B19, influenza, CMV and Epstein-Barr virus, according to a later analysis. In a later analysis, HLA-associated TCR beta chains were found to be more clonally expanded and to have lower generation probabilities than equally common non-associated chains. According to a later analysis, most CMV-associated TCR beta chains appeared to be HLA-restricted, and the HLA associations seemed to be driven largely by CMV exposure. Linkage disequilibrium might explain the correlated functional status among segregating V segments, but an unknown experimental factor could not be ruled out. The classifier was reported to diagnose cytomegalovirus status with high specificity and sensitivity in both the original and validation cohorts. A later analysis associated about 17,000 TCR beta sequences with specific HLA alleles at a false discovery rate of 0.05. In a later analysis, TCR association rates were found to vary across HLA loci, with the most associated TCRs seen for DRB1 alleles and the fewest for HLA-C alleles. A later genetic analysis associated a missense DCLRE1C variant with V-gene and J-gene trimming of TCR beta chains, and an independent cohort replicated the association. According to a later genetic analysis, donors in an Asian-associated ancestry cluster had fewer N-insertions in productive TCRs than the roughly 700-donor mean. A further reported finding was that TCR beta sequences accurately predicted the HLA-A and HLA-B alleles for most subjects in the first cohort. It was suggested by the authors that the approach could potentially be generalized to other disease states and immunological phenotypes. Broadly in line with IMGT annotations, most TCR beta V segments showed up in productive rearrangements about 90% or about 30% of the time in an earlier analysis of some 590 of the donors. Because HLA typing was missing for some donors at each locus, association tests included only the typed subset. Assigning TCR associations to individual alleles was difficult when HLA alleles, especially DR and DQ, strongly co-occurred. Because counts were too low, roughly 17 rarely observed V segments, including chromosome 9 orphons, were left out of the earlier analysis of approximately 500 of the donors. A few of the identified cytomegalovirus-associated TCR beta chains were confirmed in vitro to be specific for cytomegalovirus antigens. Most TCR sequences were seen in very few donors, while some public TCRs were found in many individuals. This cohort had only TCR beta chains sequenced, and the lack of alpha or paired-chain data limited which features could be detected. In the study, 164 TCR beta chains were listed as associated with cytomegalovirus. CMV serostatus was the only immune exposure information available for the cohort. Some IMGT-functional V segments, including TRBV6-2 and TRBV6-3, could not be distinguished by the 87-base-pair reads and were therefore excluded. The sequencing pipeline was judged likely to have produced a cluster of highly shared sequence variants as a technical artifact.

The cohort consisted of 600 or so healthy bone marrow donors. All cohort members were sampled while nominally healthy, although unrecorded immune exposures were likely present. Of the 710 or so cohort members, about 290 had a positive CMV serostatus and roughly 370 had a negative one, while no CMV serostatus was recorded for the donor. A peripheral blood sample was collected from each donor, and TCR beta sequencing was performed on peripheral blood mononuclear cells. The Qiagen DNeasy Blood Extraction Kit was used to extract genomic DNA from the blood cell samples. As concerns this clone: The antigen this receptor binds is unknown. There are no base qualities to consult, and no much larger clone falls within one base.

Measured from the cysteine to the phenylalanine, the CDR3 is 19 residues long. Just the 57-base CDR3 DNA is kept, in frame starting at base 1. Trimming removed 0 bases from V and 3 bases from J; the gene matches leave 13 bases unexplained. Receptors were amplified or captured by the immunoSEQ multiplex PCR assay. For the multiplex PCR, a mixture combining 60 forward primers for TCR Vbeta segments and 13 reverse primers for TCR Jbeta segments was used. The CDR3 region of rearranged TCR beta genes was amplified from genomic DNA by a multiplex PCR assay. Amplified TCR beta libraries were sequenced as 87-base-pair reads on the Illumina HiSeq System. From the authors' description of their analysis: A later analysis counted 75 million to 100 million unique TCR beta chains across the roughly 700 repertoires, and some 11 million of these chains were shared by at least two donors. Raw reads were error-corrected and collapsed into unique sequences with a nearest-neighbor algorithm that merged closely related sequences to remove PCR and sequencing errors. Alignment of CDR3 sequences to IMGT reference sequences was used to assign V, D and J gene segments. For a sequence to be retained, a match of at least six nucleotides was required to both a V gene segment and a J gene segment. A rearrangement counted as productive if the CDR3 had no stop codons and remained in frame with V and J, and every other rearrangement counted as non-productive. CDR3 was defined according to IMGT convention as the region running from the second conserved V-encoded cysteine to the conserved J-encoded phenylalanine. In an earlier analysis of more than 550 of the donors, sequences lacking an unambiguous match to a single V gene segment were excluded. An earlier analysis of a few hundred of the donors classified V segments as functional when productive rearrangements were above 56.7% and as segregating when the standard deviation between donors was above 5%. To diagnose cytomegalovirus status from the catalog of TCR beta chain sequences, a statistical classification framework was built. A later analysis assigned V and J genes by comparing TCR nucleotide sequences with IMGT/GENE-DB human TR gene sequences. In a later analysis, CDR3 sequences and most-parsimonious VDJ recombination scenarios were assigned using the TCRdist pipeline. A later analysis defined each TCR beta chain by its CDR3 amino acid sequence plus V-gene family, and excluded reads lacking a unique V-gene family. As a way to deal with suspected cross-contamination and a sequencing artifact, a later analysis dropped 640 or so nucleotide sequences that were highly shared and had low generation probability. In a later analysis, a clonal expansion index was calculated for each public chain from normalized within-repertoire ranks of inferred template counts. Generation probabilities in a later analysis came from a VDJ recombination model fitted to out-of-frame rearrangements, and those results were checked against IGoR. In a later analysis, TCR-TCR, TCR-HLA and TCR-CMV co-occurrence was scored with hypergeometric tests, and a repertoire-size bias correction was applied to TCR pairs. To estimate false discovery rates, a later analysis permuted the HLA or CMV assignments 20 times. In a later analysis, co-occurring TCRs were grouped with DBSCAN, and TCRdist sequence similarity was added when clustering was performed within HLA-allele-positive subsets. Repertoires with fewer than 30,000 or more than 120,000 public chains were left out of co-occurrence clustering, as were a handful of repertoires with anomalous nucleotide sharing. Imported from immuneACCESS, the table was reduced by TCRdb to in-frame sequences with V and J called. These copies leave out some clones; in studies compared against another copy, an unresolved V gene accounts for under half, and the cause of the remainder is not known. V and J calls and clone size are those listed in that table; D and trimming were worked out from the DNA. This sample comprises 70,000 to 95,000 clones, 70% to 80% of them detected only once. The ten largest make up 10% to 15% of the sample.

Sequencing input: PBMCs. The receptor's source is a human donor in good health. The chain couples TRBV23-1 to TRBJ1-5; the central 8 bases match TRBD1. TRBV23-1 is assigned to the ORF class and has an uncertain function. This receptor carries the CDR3 CASSQSSSPGGANNQPQHF. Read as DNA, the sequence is TGCGCCAGCAGTCAATCATCGTCTCCAGGGGGCGCGAACAATCAGCCCCAGCATTTT.